The T cell receptor beta chain described here comes from a study of T cell responses to AZD1222 COVID-19 vaccine. Whole-study findings and limits: Spike-specific TCR depth and breadth grew after two AZD1222 doses. Only six or seven AZD1222 recipients tested seropositive at baseline.

To note about this clone: Its antigen is undetermined.

Trimming at V came to 5 bases and at J to 2 bases, leaving 8 bases not matched to a gene. The CDR3 is 15 residues long. Germline V CDR1 and CDR2: MGHRA, YSYEKL. Clones were read by immunoSEQ multiplex PCR, and TCRdb kept only the in-frame ones, dropping some. The repertoire holds 90,000 to 150,000 clones, with 85% to 90% as singletons. This chain connects TRBV4-1 to TRBJ2-7, with 8 bases identical to TRBD1. Sequencing was performed on peripheral blood, taken on day 0 of AZD1222 vaccination. The clonotype comes from an adult in good health. The CDR3 loop reads CASSSRAQGAYEQYF. The CDR3 coding sequence is TGCGCCAGCAGCTCAAGGGCACAGGGGGCCTACGAGCAGTACTTC.